The clone carrying this T cell receptor (beta chain) was seen just once. Since a much larger clone is just one base distant, this may be a read error. Germline loops: CDR1 MNHEY, CDR2 SVGEGT. Between the trimmed V and J ends, which lost 5 bases and 3 bases, there was a span of 11 bases. This CDR3 is built from 13 residues. It was by 5'RACE with 10-nucleotide random UMIs that the cDNA was made. TCRdb re-called the 5' RACE reads with MiXCR, one entry per CDR3 protein. Among about 76,000 distinct CDR3 sequences listed, about a sixth were seen once. This sample is part of a study of neurological immune-mediated disorders.

Sequenced: PBMCs. The chain is built from TRBV6-2 or TRBV6-3 and TRBJ2-7; D gene uncertain. The receptor was derived from a woman aged 40 to 50 in good health. The CDR3 DNA reads TGTGCCAGCAGTAAAACCCACGACTACGAGCAGTACGTC. Translation gives CASSKTHDYEQYV.